These 6 T cell receptor beta chains were all obtained from the same sample, sequenced in a study of long-term antiretroviral therapy in people with HIV. The immunoSEQ assay was v3.0, run at survey level. Produced via immunoSEQ multiplex PCR; TCRdb's table is partial and in-frame only. The table shows about 43,000 clones, with roughly 86% occurring only once. The sample consisted of unsorted PBMCs, taken 0.1 years before starting antiretroviral therapy. The receptors shown here come from a woman between 45 and 60 years old with HIV.

The chain has TRBV29-1 and TRBJ1-1; D is unresolved. Per germline, CDR1 SQVTM and CDR2 ANQGSEA. The CDR3 loop spans 12 amino acids. V was cut by 3 bases and J by 6 bases, with 11 bases left in between. The CDR3 DNA reads as TGCAGCGTTGACACGGTAGTGGCTGAAGCTTTCTTT. It translates to CSVDTVVAEAFF. Based on the CDR3 plus reference TRBV29-1 and TRBJ1-1, the full variable domain is SAVISQKPSRDICQRGTSLTIQCQVDSQVTMMFWYRQQPGQSLTLIATANQGSEATYESGFVIDKFPISRPNLTFSTLTVSNMSPEDSSIYLCSVDTVVAEAFFGQGTRLTVV.

The V and J genes are TRBV10-3 and TRBJ2-2; D perhaps matches TRBD1 (6 bases). The V end was cut by 0 bases, the J end by 5 bases, with 10 bases between. The CDR3 consists of 15 residues. Per germline, CDR1 ENHRY and CDR2 SYGVKD. The CDR3 sequence: CAISESKGDTGELFF. Written as DNA, the CDR3 is TGTGCCATCAGTGAGTCGAAGGGGGATACCGGGGAGCTGTTTTTT.

The chain has TRBV2 and TRBJ1-1; unclear D gene. Germline V CDR1 and CDR2: SNHLY, FYNNEI. The CDR3 length is 15 residues. Deletions cut 0 bases from V and 4 bases from J, with 12 bases between. The CDR3 sequence is CASSEAAGGGTEAFF. The DNA for the CDR3 is TGTGCCAGCAGTGAAGCGGCAGGCGGAGGCACTGAAGCTTTCTTT.

J is TRBJ2-1 and V is TRBV7-3; D may be TRBD2 (6 bases). This CDR3 region has 15 residues. V lost 5 bases and J 0 bases, leaving 11 bases between the germline ends. The germline V gene has CDR1 SGHTA and CDR2 FQGTGA. The CDR3 region has the DNA TGTGCCAGCAGCACTAACGGGGGCTCCTACAATGAGCAGTTCTTC. It encodes CASSTNGGSYNEQFF.

The V gene is TRBV9, the J gene TRBJ2-3, with D possibly TRBD2 on 5 matching bases. The germline V and J ends were trimmed by 4 bases and 5 bases, with 8 bases remaining between them. Germline V gene data show CDR1 as SGDLS and CDR2 as YYNGEE. The CDR3 sequence is 12 residues long. CDR3 coding DNA: TGTGCCAGCAGCCCGACTAAAGATACGCAGTATTTT. It codes for CASSPTKDTQYF.

This clone is a singleton in its sample. The V and J genes are TRBV5-6 and TRBJ2-6; D might be TRBD1 (6 bases). Germline-derived CDR1 and CDR2 are SGHDT and YYEEEE. Trimming removed 4 bases at V and 1 base at J, with 21 bases between. This CDR3 region has 19 residues. CDR3 DNA sequence: TGTGCCAGCAGCGGGATCCGGGACACCCGCCCTTCTGGGGCCAACGTCCTGACTTTC. This translates into CASSGIRDTRPSGANVLTF.